There are a few counts of the clone carrying this T cell receptor (beta chain). The target antigen is unknown. In germline, CDR1 is MNHEY, CDR2 SMNVEV (reference sequence). The CDR3 has 19 amino acids. V was pared by 2 bases and J by 2 bases, with 5 bases of the junction left unmatched. Every bit of the isolated RNA underwent reverse transcription, so sequencing read expressed TCRB transcripts. TCRdb's table, derived via immunoSEQ multiplex PCR, lists solely in-frame clones and lacks some. The sample shows fewer than 400,000 clones, roughly 8% of them seen only once. This entry belongs to a study of beta chain features in type 1 diabetes. Study-wide results and caveats: PCR might pick shorter templates more often, in the same way for patients and controls. TCRB CDR3 length was moderately but significantly reduced in all four CD4+ subsets of Type 1 diabetes patients.

The chain couples TRBV27 to TRBJ2-6; 14 positions match TRBD2. The sequencing input was central memory CD4+ T cells from blood. The TCR sequence derives from a woman aged 18 to 35 in good health. In nucleotides, the CDR3 is TGTGCCAGCAGTTTAGGGACTAGCGGGAGAGGCGCTGGGGCCAACGTCCTGACTTTC. Residues: CASSLGTSGRGAGANVLTF. The entire variable domain, with the rest obtained from reference TRBV27 and TRBJ2-6, is as follows: EAQVTQNPRYLITVTGKKLTVTCSQNMNHEYMSWYRQDPGLGLRQIYYSMNVEVTDKGDVPEGYKVSRKEKRNFPLILESPSPNQTSLYFCASSLGTSGRGAGANVLTFGAGSRLTVL.